Shown below are 13 T cell receptor beta chains from a single sample sequenced in a study of T-cell memory formation after mild COVID-19. MiXCR, run by TCRdb on the 5' RACE reads, gives a single entry per CDR3 protein. Here the sample spans around 300,000 distinct CDR3 sequences, 13% to 15% being singletons. Specimen: PBMCs or a T cell subset sorted from them (not recorded which). These receptors were obtained from a young man who had mild COVID-19 (a few samples of this study predate the infection). Cell type and time point are not known.

This chain uses TRBV7-9 with TRBJ1-2; a possible D gene is TRBD1 (6 bases). The CDR3 extends over 14 amino acids. Trimming took 3 bases from V and 6 from J, leaving 14 bases between them. Germline loops: CDR1 SEHNR, CDR2 FQNEAQ (reference sequence). The CDR3 protein is CASSFQTGGDGYTF. The CDR3, as DNA: TGTGCCAGCAGCTTCCAGACAGGCGGGGATGGCTACACCTTC.

This clonotype was counted a few times. The V gene is TRBV4-3, the J gene TRBJ2-5; the D is unclear. The CDR3 totals 14 residues. V gave up 6 bases and J gave up 5 bases, with 16 bases separating them. Germline V gene data show CDR1 as LGHNA and CDR2 as YSLEER. Here the CDR3 DNA reads TGCGCCAGCAGTAAGGGTGTTTTTCAGGAGACCCAGTACTTC. This translates into CASSKGVFQETQYF.

V gene TRBV19 combines with J gene TRBJ1-2; D unclear. This CDR3 spans 13 amino acids. Germline lookup yields CDR1 LNHDA and CDR2 SQIVND (reference sequence). The germline V and J ends were trimmed by 3 bases and 6 bases, with 11 bases remaining between them. CDR3 loop: CASSILASDGYTF. CDR3 nucleotides: TGTGCCAGTAGTATCCTGGCATCAGATGGCTACACCTTC.

The table lists this clonotype with a few counts. The CDR3 region is CASSLSGTPSSEQFF. As DNA, the CDR3 is TGCGCCAGCAGCCTATCCGGGACACCCAGTAGTGAGCAGTTCTTC. The chain uses TRBV5-1 and TRBJ2-1; maybe TRBD1 (6 bases). Trimming left V 4 bases short and J 9 bases short, with 20 bases between. This CDR3 comprises 15 residues. Germline CDR1 and CDR2: SGHRS and YFSETQ.

The CDR3 bases are TGTGCCAGCAGTTACTCGGGGGGACAGGGATCGGGCGACGAGCAGTACTTC. Its translation is CASSYSGGQGSGDEQYF. The chain links TRBV6-6 to TRBJ2-7, with 9 nucleotides matching TRBD1. The germline CDR1 and CDR2 sequences are MNHNY and SVGAGI (reference sequence). CDR3 length: 17 residues. V was clipped by 0 bases and J by 5 bases; unmatched bases: 11.

The chain combines TRBV5-1 with TRBJ2-6; TRBD1 is a possible D gene (6 bases). The germline V gene has CDR1 SGHRS and CDR2 YFSETQ. The CDR3 consists of 15 residues. V was clipped by 3 bases and J by 3 bases, with 10 bases between them. The CDR3 nucleotides read TGCGCCAGCAGCTCCACAGGGTTTGGGGCCAACGTCCTGACTTTC. As protein: CASSSTGFGANVLTF.

This chain uses TRBV15 with TRBJ1-5; D possibly corresponds to TRBD1 (6 bases). This CDR3 comprises 15 residues. Germline-derived CDR1 and CDR2 are LNHNV and YYDKDF (reference sequence). V lost 1 base and J 5 bases, leaving 12 bases between the germline ends. In nucleotides, the CDR3 is TGTGCCACCAGCAGAGGGGGGCAGTTGTATCAGCCCCAGCATTTT. It specifies CATSRGGQLYQPQHF.

This clonotype came up many times. V and J are TRBV9 and TRBJ1-3; D gene ambiguous. The CDR3 covers 17 residues. The germline V and J ends were trimmed by 0 bases and 0 bases, with 13 bases remaining between them. Looked up from germline, CDR1 is SGDLS and CDR2 is YYNGEE. Here the CDR3 reads CASSVADGRSSGNTIYF. The CDR3 nucleotides read TGTGCCAGCAGCGTAGCAGACGGCCGATCCTCTGGAAACACCATATATTTT.

The chain couples TRBV10-2 to TRBJ1-5; maybe TRBD1 (5 bases). The germline gives CDR1 WSHSY, CDR2 SAAADI. This CDR3 has 13 amino acids. V was cut by 0 bases and J by 6 bases, with 6 bases left in between. Here the CDR3 DNA reads TGCGCCAGCAGTGAGTCGCAGGGTCAGCCCCAGCATTTT. Residues: CASSESQGQPQHF.

In its sample, this clonotype was seen many times. The junction differs from germline at one of its ends, possibly a read error. The rearrangement joins TRBV5-1 to TRBJ2-3; 9 nucleotides align to TRBD1. The germline CDR1 and CDR2 sequences are SGHRS and YFSETQ. The CDR3 is 14 amino acids. This CDR3 reads CASSRDRGTDTQYF. CDR3 coding DNA: TGTGCCAGCAGCCGGGACAGGGGCACAGATACGCAGTATTTT.

This clonotype was detected a few times. For the CDR3, the DNA is TGCGCCACCGCACTCGGGGGGCGCCCCGGGGAGCTGTTTTTT. It yields the protein CATALGGRPGELFF. V gene TRBV5-1 combines with J gene TRBJ2-2; D is perhaps TRBD2 (7 bases). The CDR3 consists of 14 residues. Germline CDR1 reads SGHRS; CDR2 reads YFSETQ. Trimming removed 9 bases at V and 6 bases at J, with 18 bases between.

This clonotype was picked up many times. The chain links TRBV20-1 to TRBJ2-1, with 7 bases identical to TRBD2. From germline, CDR1 is DFQATT and CDR2 SNEGSKA (reference sequence). With 2 bases clipped from V and 8 bases from J, the junction kept 18 bases outside the gene matches. The CDR3 runs to 17 residues. The CDR3 protein is CSARPPLLAKRVHEQFF. CDR3 nucleotides: TGCAGTGCTAGACCCCCCCTACTAGCGAAGAGGGTCCATGAGCAGTTCTTC.

This clonotype was found a few times. The J gene is TRBJ1-2, the V gene TRBV28; 12 nucleotides agree with TRBD1. Germline CDR1 reads MDHEN; CDR2 reads SYDVKM. This CDR3 spans 15 amino acids. The trim removed 5 bases at V and 6 bases at J, leaving 7 bases unmatched. The CDR3 reads CASSPLGQGADGYTF. The CDR3 DNA sequence: TGTGCCAGCAGTCCCCTGGGACAGGGGGCCGATGGCTACACCTTC.